This TCR beta chain is drawn from a study of cytomegalovirus exposure and HLA in healthy donors. General study results and limits: Researchers counted some 150 TCR beta chains as cytomegalovirus-associated.

To note about this clone: Its matching antigen is unknown.

CDR1 and CDR2 from the germline V gene are MNHNS and SASEGT. V lost 3 bases and J lost 2, with 17 bases in between. This CDR3 has 17 amino acids. In the PCR, 60 Vbeta and 13 Jbeta primers were used. Profiling relied on immunoSEQ multiplex PCR, and the TCRdb table lists in-frame clones only, not all of them. The sample has about 99,000 clones; around two thirds are singletons. Although they were nominally healthy when sampled, donors likely had unrecorded immune exposures. This receptor was obtained from a woman between 45 and 65 years old in good health and CMV-seronegative. The sample comprised PBMCs. The chain recombines TRBV6-1 with TRBJ1-5; possibly TRBD1 for D (5 bases). CDR3 nucleotides: TGTGCCAGCAGTGACAGACAGCTATTCTACGGCAATCAGCCCCAGCATTTT. The encoded protein is CASSDRQLFYGNQPQHF.